Listed below are T cell receptor beta chains from one sample, sequenced in a study of regulatory T cells in long-lasting Graves disease. From the multiplex PCR reads, TCRdb called clonotypes with MiXCR, one entry per CDR3 protein. The table lists about 360,000 distinct CDR3 sequences, 15% to 20% of them singletons. The data also belong to a second study, concerning T cells in Graves' hyperthyroidism and ophthalmopathy.

The source was peripheral blood mononuclear cells (PBMCs), collected at new diagnosis, from a patient treated with antithyroid drugs. These receptor sequences come from a woman aged 18-29 years with Graves disease. The CDR3 runs from the conserved cysteine through the conserved F or W. The D gene is left open where the match is weak. Some rows have no size entry. The others give once, few or many, or a class for an expanded clone.

clone size	V gene	D gene	J gene	CDR3 DNA	CDR3 protein
few	TRBV6-1	NA	TRBJ2-1	TGTGCCAGCAGAAATAGCGGTACCAATGAGCAGTTCTTC	CASRNSGTNEQFF
few	TRBV5-6	NA	TRBJ2-1	TGTGCCAGCAGCTTGGGGTTTCAGGGGGGCTTTAACAATGAGCAGTTCTTC	CASSLGFQGGFNNEQFF
many	TRBV28	TRBD1	TRBJ2-1	TGTGCCAGCAGCCAGGGGGCTGGGAATGAGCAGTTCTTC	CASSQGAGNEQFF
many	TRBV29-1	TRBD1	TRBJ2-7	TGCAGCGTTGAATCGGAGGAGGGACAGGGTCAAAACGAGCAGTACTTC	CSVESEEGQGQNEQYF
many	TRBV28	TRBD1	TRBJ1-2	TGTGCCAGCAGTCCCCCCACAGGGGGCGCGAAGGGCTACACCTTC	CASSPPTGGAKGYTF
many	TRBV5-6	NA	TRBJ2-4	TGTGCCAGCAGCTTGCATCCAGGGGCCAAAAACATTCAGTACTTC	CASSLHPGAKNIQYF
many	TRBV18	NA	TRBJ2-1	TGTGCCAGCTCACCACCGACAGTTATTTCCTACAATGAGCAGTTCTTC	CASSPPTVISYNEQFF
many	TRBV11-2	NA	TRBJ1-6	TGTGCCAGCAGCTTACAGACTAATTCACCCCTCCACTTT	CASSLQTNSPLHF
many	TRBV2	TRBD2	TRBJ2-1	TGTGCCAGCGATAGCGGGGGGGCCCACAATGAGCAGTTCTTC	CASDSGGAHNEQFF
many	TRBV5-1	TRBD2	TRBJ2-2	TGCGCCAGCAGCTCAGGACTAGCGGGGCCCGCCGGGGAGCTGTTTTTT	CASSSGLAGPAGELFF
many	TRBV4-1	TRBD1	TRBJ2-1	TGCGCCAGCAGCCAAGAAAATAGGGACAGGGGGCTTGAGCAGTTCTTC	CASSQENRDRGLEQFF
many	TRBV7-8	TRBD2	TRBJ2-1	TGTGCCAGCAGCTCCCGTGAAATTCGCGGGAGTCGTACCTACAATGAGCAGTTCTTC	CASSSREIRGSRTYNEQFF
many	TRBV2	NA	TRBJ2-7	TGTGCCAGCAGTGAAAGCAATGGCGGTTACGAGCAGTACTTC	CASSESNGGYEQYF
NA	TRBV9	NA	TRBJ2-3	TGTGCCAGCAGCGTAGCGGGGGCCGTTGATACGCAGTATTTT	CASSVAGAVDTQYF
few	TRBV10-2	NA	TRBJ2-7	TGCGCCAGCAGTGAGGACTATACCTACGAGCAGTACTTC	CASSEDYTYEQYF
NA	TRBV5-1	TRBD2	TRBJ2-5	TGCGCCAGCAGCAGCCAAGGGACTAGCGGGAGCCCCCAAGAGACCCAGTACTTC	CASSSQGTSGSPQETQYF
many	TRBV10-3	TRBD2	TRBJ2-1	TGTGCCATCAGTGAGTTTCGGACTGGCGGGGAGGGTGAGCAGTTCTTC	CAISEFRTGGEGEQFF
many	TRBV5-1	TRBD2	TRBJ2-3	TGCGCCACCTCGGGGGGGGGCGGCACAGATACGCAGTATTTT	CATSGGGGTDTQYF
many	TRBV4-1	TRBD2	TRBJ2-7	TGCGCCAGCAGCCAAGCGCCTAGCGGAAACTCCTACGAGCAGTACTTC	CASSQAPSGNSYEQYF
NA	TRBV7-2	TRBD1	TRBJ2-1	TGTGCCAGCAGCTTGATGCGGACAGGGAACCCTCAGTTCTTC	CASSLMRTGNPQFF
NA	TRBV27	NA	TRBJ1-3	TGTGCCAGCAGTTACAAGAGGAGGGCCCCCACTTCTGGAAGCACCATATATTTT	CASSYKRRAPTSGSTIYF
NA	TRBV30	NA	TRBJ1-2	TGTGCCTGCAGACAGGAGGGCTACACCTTC	CACRQEGYTF
few	TRBV9	TRBD1	TRBJ1-5	TGTGCCAGCAGCGCCTCGACAGGGTCTGATCAGCCCCAGCATTTT	CASSASTGSDQPQHF
medium-sized	TRBV3-1	TRBD1	TRBJ1-1	TGTGCCAGCAGCGTTCACCGGGACAGGACTGAAGCTTTCTTT	CASSVHRDRTEAFF
once	TRBV27	TRBD2	TRBJ2-1	TGTGCCAGCACTAGCGGGAGTACGTCCTACAATGAGCAGTTCTTC	CASTSGSTSYNEQFF
NA	TRBV6-5	TRBD1	TRBJ1-2	TGTGCCAGCAGTTGGACAGGGGTCAGCAACTATGGCTACACCTTC	CASSWTGVSNYGYTF
few	TRBV7-8	NA	TRBJ1-5	TGTGCCAGCAGCTTAGAAGTTAATCAGCCCCAGCATTTT	CASSLEVNQPQHF
NA	TRBV19	TRBD2	TRBJ2-3	TGTGCCAGCCGGAAAGGACTAGCGGGAACAGATACGCAGTATTTT	CASRKGLAGTDTQYF
many	TRBV3-1	TRBD2	TRBJ2-7	TGTGCCAGCGGTATGAGCGGGGAAAGCCACGAGCAGTACTTC	CASGMSGESHEQYF
many	TRBV27	NA	TRBJ2-7	TGTGCCAGCAGCTTAAGGGGCAACTACGAGCAGTACTTC	CASSLRGNYEQYF
many	TRBV5-1	TRBD1	TRBJ1-2	TGCGCCAGCAGCCTAGGACAGGGGGCTAACTATGGCTACACCTTC	CASSLGQGANYGYTF
NA	TRBV2	NA	TRBJ2-2	TGTGCCAGCATTTCTCTTGGGGAATTCGGGGAGCTGTTTTTT	CASISLGEFGELFF
NA	TRBV29-1	NA	TRBJ2-5	TGCAGCACAGGACAGAAACAAGAGACCCAGTGCTTC	CSTGQKQETQCF
many	TRBV7-9	NA	TRBJ1-1	TGTGCCAGCAGCTTAGGCGTAATGAACACTGAAGCTTTCTTT	CASSLGVMNTEAFF
many	TRBV10-3	NA	TRBJ2-7	TGTGCCATCAGTGAAGACACTGCCTACGAGCAGTACTTC	CAISEDTAYEQYF
many	TRBV7-9	NA	TRBJ1-6	TGTGCCAGCAGCGCTCCCGGGACAAGTGAGAATAATTCACCCCTCCACTTT	CASSAPGTSENNSPLHF
many	TRBV5-1	NA	TRBJ1-6	TGTGCCAGCAGCTCCGCGGGGACTTTTGGGTCCTATAATTCACCCCTCCACTTT	CASSSAGTFGSYNSPLHF
many	TRBV5-1	NA	TRBJ2-1	TGCGCCAGCAGCTTGGGTGGGGTTACCGATGAGCAGTTCTTC	CASSLGGVTDEQFF
many	TRBV27	NA	TRBJ2-7	TGTGCCAGCAGTTTTATCGGGCCACGCAGGGTCTACGAGCAGTACTTC	CASSFIGPRRVYEQYF
NA	TRBV30	NA	TRBJ1-4	TGTGCCTGGGGGGGGCCCACCGGGGGCGGTCCGGCGACTAATGAAAAACTGTTTTTT	CAWGGPTGGGPATNEKLFF
many	TRBV5-1	TRBD2	TRBJ2-4	TGCGCCAGCAGCCGAGGACTAGCGGGATCGATAGCCAAAAACATTCAGTACTTC	CASSRGLAGSIAKNIQYF
many	TRBV7-9	NA	TRBJ2-7	TGTGCCAGCAGCTTATTGCGGCACGAGCAGTACTTC	CASSLLRHEQYF